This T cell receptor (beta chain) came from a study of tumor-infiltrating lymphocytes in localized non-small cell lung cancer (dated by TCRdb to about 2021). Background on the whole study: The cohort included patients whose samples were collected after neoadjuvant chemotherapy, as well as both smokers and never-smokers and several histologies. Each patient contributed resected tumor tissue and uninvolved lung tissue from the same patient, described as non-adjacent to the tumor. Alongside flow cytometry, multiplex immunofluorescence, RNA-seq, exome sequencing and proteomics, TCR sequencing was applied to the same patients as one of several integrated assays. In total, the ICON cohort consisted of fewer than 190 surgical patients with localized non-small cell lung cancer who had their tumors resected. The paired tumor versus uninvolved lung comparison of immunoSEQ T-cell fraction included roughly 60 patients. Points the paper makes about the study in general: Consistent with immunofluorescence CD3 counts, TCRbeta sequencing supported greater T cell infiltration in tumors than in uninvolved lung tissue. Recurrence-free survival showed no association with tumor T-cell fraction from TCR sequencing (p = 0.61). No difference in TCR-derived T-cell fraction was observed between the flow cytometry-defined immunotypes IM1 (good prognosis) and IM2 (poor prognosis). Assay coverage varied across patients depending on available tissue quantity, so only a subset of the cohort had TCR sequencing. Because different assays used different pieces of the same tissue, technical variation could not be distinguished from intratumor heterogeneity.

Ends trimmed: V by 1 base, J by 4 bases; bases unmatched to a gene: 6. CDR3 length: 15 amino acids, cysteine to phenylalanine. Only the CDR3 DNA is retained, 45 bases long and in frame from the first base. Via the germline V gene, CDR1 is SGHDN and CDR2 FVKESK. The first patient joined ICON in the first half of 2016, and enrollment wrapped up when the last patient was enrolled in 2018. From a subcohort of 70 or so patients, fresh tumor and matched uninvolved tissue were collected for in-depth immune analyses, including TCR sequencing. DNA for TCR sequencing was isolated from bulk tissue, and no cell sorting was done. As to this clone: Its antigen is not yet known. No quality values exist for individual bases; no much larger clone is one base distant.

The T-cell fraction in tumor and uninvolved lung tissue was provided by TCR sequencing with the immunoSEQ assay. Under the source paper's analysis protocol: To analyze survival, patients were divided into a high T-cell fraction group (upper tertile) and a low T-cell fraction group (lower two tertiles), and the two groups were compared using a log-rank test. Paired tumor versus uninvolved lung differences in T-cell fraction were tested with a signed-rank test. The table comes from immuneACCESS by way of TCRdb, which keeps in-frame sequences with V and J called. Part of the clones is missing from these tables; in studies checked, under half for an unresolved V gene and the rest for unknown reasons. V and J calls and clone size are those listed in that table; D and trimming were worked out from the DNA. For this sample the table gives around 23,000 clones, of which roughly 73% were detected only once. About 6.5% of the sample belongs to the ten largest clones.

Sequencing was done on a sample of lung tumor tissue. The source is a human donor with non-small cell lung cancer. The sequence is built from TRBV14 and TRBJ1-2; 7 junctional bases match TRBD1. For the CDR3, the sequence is CASSQGTGVSYGYTF. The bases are TGTGCCAGCAGCCAAGGTACAGGGGTGAGCTATGGCTACACCTTC.